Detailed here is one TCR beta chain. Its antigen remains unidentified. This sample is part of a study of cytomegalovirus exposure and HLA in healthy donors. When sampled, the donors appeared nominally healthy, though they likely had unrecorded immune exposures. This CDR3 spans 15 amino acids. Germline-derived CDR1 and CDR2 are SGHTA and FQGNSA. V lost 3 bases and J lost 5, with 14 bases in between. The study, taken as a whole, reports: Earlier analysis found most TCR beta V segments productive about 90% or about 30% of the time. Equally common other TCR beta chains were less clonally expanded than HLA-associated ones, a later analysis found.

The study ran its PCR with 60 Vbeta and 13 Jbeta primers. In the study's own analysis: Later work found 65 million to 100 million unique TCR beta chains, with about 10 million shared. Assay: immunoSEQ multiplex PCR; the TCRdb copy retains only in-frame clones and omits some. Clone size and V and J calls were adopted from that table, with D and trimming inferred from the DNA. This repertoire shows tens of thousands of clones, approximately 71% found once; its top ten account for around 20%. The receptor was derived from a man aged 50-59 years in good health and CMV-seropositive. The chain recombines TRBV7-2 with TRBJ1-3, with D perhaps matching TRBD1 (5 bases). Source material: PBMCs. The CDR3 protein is CASSFDSRRRNTIYF. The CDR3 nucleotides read TGTGCCAGCAGCTTCGACAGCCGGAGAAGAAACACCATATATTTT.